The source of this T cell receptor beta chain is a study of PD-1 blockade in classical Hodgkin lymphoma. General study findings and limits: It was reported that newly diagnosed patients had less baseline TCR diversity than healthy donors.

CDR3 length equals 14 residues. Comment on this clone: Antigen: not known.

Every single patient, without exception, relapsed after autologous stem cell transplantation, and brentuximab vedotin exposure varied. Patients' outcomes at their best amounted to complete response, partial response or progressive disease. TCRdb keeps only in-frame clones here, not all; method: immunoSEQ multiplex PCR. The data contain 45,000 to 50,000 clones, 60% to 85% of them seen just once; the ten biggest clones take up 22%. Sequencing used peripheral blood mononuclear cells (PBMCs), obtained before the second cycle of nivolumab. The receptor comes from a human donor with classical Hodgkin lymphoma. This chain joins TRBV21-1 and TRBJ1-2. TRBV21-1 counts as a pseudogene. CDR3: CASSNEELYYGYTF. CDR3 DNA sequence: TGTGCCAGCAGCAACGAGGAGCTGTACTATGGCTACACCTTC.